Below are 19 T cell receptor beta chains sequenced from a single sample in a study of T cells in narcolepsy. Using immunoSEQ multiplex PCR, the repertoire was profiled, and TCRdb retains in-frame clones only, with some absent. In the table there are roughly 30,000 clones, roughly 77% of which are singletons. Specimen: memory (CD45RA-) CD4+ T cells from blood. The receptors derive from a human donor in good health.

The J gene is TRBJ2-7, the V gene TRBV14; a weak D match, TRBD2 (6 bases). Deletions cut 0 bases from V and 0 bases from J, with 15 bases between. The CDR3 is 17 amino acids. The germline V gene encodes CDR1 SGHDN and CDR2 FVKESK. The CDR3 region has the DNA TGTGCCAGCAGCCAAGAACGCGGCGGGATGAGCTCCTACGAGCAGTACTTC. Its translation is CASSQERGGMSSYEQYF.

The V gene is TRBV6-1, the J gene TRBJ2-7, with TRBD2 identical over 12 bases. Germline V lookup: CDR1 MNHNS, CDR2 SASEGT. V lost 4 bases, J lost 4 bases, and 5 bases stayed unmatched. The CDR3 has 15 residues. CDR3 residues: CASSGLGLAGYEQYF. The CDR3 coding sequence is TGTGCCAGCAGTGGTCTCGGACTAGCGGGGTACGAGCAGTACTTC.

The chain links TRBV19 to TRBJ1-5; 9 nucleotides line up with TRBD1. CDR3 length equals 17 residues. Per germline, CDR1 LNHDA and CDR2 SQIVND (reference sequence). With V trimmed by 1 base and J by 0 bases, 4 bases remained unmatched. Here the CDR3 DNA reads TGTGCCAGTAGTATAGTAGGGACAGGGAGTAGCAATCAGCCCCAGCATTTT. It is translated as CASSIVGTGSSNQPQHF.

The chain links TRBV5-4 to TRBJ2-5, with 9 bases lining up with TRBD1. This CDR3 region has 15 residues. Germline assignment: CDR1 SGHNT and CDR2 YYREEE (reference sequence). V lost 4 bases and J lost 2; bases outside the gene matches: 6. The CDR3 nucleotides are TGTGCCAGCAGCGCCGACAGGGGGAGGCAAGAGACCCAGTACTTC. It codes for CASSADRGRQETQYF.

The gene calls are TRBV19 and TRBJ2-3; TRBD1 agrees at 9 bases. The CDR3 totals 14 residues. CDR1 LNHDA and CDR2 SQIVND come from the germline V gene (reference sequence). The V segment lost 7 bases and the J segment 4 bases; nucleotides outside the gene matches: 6. CDR3 in DNA: TGTGCCAGTACCTCGACAGGGGGAGCAGATACGCAGTATTTT. This sequence encodes CASTSTGGADTQYF. The whole variable domain, remainder taken from reference TRBV19 and TRBJ2-3, is DGGITQSPKYLFRKEGQNVTLSCEQNLNHDAMYWYRQDPGQGLRLIYYSQIVNDFQKGDIAEGYSVSREKKESFPLTVTSAQKNPTAFYLCASTSTGGADTQYFGPGTRLTVL.

The chain employs TRBV7-6 and TRBJ1-1, with 7 bases lining up with TRBD1. V was pared by 5 bases and J by 11 bases, with 11 bases of the junction left unmatched. The germline V gene encodes CDR1 SGHVS and CDR2 FNYEAQ. The CDR3 spans 13 residues. The CDR3 protein is CASSISTGRVAFF. DNA for the CDR3: TGTGCCAGCAGCATTTCGACAGGGAGGGTCGCTTTCTTT.

The chain uses TRBV5-4 and TRBJ1-2; D is unresolved. The germline V gene has CDR1 SGHNT and CDR2 YYREEE (reference sequence). CDR3 length equals 15 residues. V lost 3 bases to trimming and J lost 0 bases, with 12 bases between them. The CDR3 DNA reads TGTGCCAGCAGCTCGTCCGGGCTATCTAACTATGGCTACACCTTC. This codes for CASSSSGLSNYGYTF. The full variable domain, completed using reference TRBV5-4 and TRBJ1-2, is ETGVTQSPTHLIKTRGQQVTLRCSSQSGHNTVSWYQQALGQGPQFIFQYYREEENGRGNFPPRFSGLQFPNYSSELNVNALELDDSALYLCASSSSGLSNYGYTFGSGTRLTVV.

V gene TRBV30 combines with J gene TRBJ1-2; D is ambiguous. V lost 2 bases to trimming and J lost 7 bases, with 11 bases between them. The germline gives CDR1 GTSNPN, CDR2 SVGIG (reference sequence). This CDR3 is built from 12 residues. This CDR3 reads CAWSLGIAGYTF. Here the CDR3 DNA reads TGTGCCTGGAGTCTAGGGATTGCTGGCTACACCTTC.

The V and J genes are TRBV28 and TRBJ2-7, with D perhaps given as TRBD1 or TRBD2 (6 bases each). V was pared by 8 bases and J by 2 bases, with 16 bases between. This CDR3 region has 14 residues. The V gene's germline CDR1 is MDHEN and CDR2 SYDVKM. For the CDR3, the DNA is TGTGCCAGCGAAGAAACAGGGAGGCCCTACGAGCAGTACTTC. This sequence encodes CASEETGRPYEQYF.

This clone was seen more than once but under ten times. The V call is TRBV6-6, the J call TRBJ2-5; 10 positions agree with TRBD1. The germline CDR1 and CDR2 sequences are MNHNY and SVGAGI (reference sequence). V trimming: 6 bases; J trimming: 2 bases; junction bases outside the gene matches: 3. This CDR3 is built from 14 residues. This CDR3 reads CASRDRGGQETQYF. CDR3 coding DNA: TGTGCCAGCAGGGACAGGGGGGGACAAGAGACCCAGTACTTC.

V gene TRBV6-5 combines with J gene TRBJ2-5; tentative D call: TRBD2 (6 bases). This CDR3 has 16 residues. V gave up 2 bases and J gave up 5 bases, with 18 bases separating them. Germline lookup yields CDR1 MNHEY and CDR2 SVGAGI. The CDR3 DNA is TGTGCCAGCAGTTACGGGGGGAGTCGGGAGTCGGAGACCCAGTACTTC. Translated: CASSYGGSRESETQYF.

This chain links TRBV6-1 with TRBJ1-5, with 8 bases matching TRBD1. Germline V lookup: CDR1 MNHNS, CDR2 SASEGT. The CDR3 is 13 amino acids. J was trimmed by 2 bases and V by 11 bases; bases with no gene match: 5. CDR3 protein: CAGGQGRNQPQHF. For the CDR3, the DNA is TGTGCCGGTGGACAGGGCCGCAATCAGCCCCAGCATTTT.

The rearrangement links TRBV5-1 to TRBJ2-5, with 10 nucleotides matching TRBD1. Trimming at V came to 7 bases and at J to 6 bases, leaving 12 bases not matched to a gene. Germline CDR1 and CDR2: SGHRS and YFSETQ. CDR3 size: 15 residues. The CDR3: CASGEIPGQGKTQYF. The CDR3 DNA reads as TGCGCCAGCGGCGAAATACCGGGACAGGGGAAGACCCAGTACTTC.

J is TRBJ1-5 and V is TRBV19; 8 bases agree with TRBD1. There are 18 residues in the CDR3. Germline CDR1 LNHDA, CDR2 SQIVND (reference sequence). Losses at the gene ends were 0 bases for V and 3 bases for J; bases not matched to a gene: 10. Written as DNA, the CDR3 is TGTGCCAGTAGTATAGACGGACAGGGAAGGACCCTCAATCAGCCCCAGCATTTT. Its protein is CASSIDGQGRTLNQPQHF.

As DNA, the CDR3 is TGTGCCAGCAGGCCCCGGGGGGACCACTCCTACGAGCAGTACTTC. It translates to CASRPRGDHSYEQYF. The chain couples TRBV6-5 to TRBJ2-7, with 7 nucleotides matching TRBD2. Germline-derived CDR1 and CDR2 are MNHEY and SVGAGI. The CDR3 loop spans 15 amino acids. V lost 6 bases and J lost 0; bases outside the gene matches: 8.

The rearrangement uses TRBV27 and TRBJ2-5; possibly TRBD1 for D (6 bases). V was clipped by 10 bases and J by 5 bases, with 20 bases between them. Germline values: CDR1 MNHEY, CDR2 SMNVEV (reference sequence). The CDR3 length is 14 residues. The CDR3 spells CATRSLQGLETQYF. In DNA, the CDR3 is TGTGCCACCAGATCGTTACAGGGCTTGGAGACCCAGTACTTC.

A single count supports this clone. V and J are TRBV11-2 and TRBJ1-2; 8 bases map to TRBD1. V gave up 0 bases and J gave up 4 bases; unmatched junction bases: 7. Germline V gives CDR1 SGHAT, CDR2 FQNNGV. The CDR3 has 16 residues. The CDR3 loop is CASSLDSRGPFYGYTF. The DNA for the CDR3 is TGTGCCAGCAGCTTAGATTCCAGGGGGCCCTTCTATGGCTACACCTTC.

The chain is built from TRBV2 and TRBJ1-1; D is unclear. The V gene's germline CDR1 is SNHLY and CDR2 FYNNEI. CDR3 length: 14 amino acids. Trimming pared 2 bases from V and 0 bases from J, leaving 7 bases between. The chain's CDR3 is CASSEREMNTEAFF. The DNA for the CDR3 is TGTGCCAGCAGTGAAAGGGAAATGAACACTGAAGCTTTCTTT.

This clone has a single count. The chain employs TRBV6-1 and TRBJ1-5; D unclear. This CDR3 comprises 15 residues. V lost 3 bases and J 0 bases, leaving 9 bases between the germline ends. Germline V gene lookup returns CDR1 MNHNS and CDR2 SASEGT. The CDR3 sequence is CASSDLQYSNQPQHF. For the CDR3, the DNA is TGTGCCAGCAGTGACCTACAGTATAGCAATCAGCCCCAGCATTTT.